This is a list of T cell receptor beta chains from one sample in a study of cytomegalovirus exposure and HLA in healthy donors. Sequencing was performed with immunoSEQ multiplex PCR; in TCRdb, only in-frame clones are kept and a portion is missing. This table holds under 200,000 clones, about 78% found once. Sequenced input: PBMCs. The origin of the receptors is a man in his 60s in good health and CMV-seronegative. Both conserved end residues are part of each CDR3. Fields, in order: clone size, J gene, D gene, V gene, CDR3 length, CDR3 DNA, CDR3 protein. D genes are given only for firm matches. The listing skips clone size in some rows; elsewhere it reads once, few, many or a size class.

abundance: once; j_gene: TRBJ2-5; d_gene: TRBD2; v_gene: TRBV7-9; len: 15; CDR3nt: TGTGCCAGCAGCTTACTAGCGGGTTCCCAAGAGACCCAGTACTTC; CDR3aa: CASSLLAGSQETQYF
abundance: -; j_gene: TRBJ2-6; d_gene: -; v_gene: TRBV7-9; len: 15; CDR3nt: TGTGCCAGCAGCCCCCGGACAGCTGGGGCCAACGTCCTGACTTTC; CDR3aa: CASSPRTAGANVLTF
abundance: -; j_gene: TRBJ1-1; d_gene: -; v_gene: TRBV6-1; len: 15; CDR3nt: TGTGCCAGCAGTGCACCGGGACAAAAAAACACTGAAGCTTTCTTT; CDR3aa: CASSAPGQKNTEAFF
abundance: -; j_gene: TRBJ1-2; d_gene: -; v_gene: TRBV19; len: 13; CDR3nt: TGTGCCAGTAGTCCGTCCCTCCTCCATGGCTACACCTTC; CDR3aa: CASSPSLLHGYTF
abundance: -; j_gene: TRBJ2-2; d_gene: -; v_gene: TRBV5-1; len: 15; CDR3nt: TGCGCCAGCAGCTTCCAGGGGCCGAACACCGGGGAGCTGTTTTTT; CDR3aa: CASSFQGPNTGELFF
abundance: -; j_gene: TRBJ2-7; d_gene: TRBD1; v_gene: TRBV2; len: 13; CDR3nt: TGTGCCAGTAAACAGGGGGCTACCTACGAGCAGTACTTC; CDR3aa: CASKQGATYEQYF
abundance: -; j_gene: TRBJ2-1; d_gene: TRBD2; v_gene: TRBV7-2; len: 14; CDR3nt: TGTGCCAGCAGCTTTCGGGGCGGGAGAGTCGGGCAGTTCTTC; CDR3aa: CASSFRGGRVGQFF
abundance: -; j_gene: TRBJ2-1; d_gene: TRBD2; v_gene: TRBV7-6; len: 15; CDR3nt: TGTGCCAGCAGCACGGGAGGGTCCCTGTACAATGAGCAGTTCTTC; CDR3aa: CASSTGGSLYNEQFF
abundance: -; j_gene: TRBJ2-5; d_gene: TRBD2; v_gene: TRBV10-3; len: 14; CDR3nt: TGTGCCATCAGCCTAGCGGGAGTTGGATCGGCCCAGTACTTC; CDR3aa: CAISLAGVGSAQYF
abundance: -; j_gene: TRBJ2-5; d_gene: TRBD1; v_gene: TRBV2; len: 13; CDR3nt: TGTGCCAGCAGTGGGGACAGCCAAGAGACCCAGTACTTC; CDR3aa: CASSGDSQETQYF
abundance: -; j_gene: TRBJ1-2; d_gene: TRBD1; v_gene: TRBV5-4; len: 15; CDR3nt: TGTGCCAGCAGCAAAGAGCCAACAGGGGCCTATGGCTACACCTTC; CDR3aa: CASSKEPTGAYGYTF
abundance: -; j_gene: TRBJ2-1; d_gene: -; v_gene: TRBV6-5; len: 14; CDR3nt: TGTGCCAGCAGTCAACAGGGCAATTACAATGAGCAGTTCTTC; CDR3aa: CASSQQGNYNEQFF
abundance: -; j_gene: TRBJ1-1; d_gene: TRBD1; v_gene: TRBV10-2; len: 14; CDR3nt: TGCGCCAGCAGTGGACAGGGGGCCCGCACTGAAGCTTTCTTT; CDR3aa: CASSGQGARTEAFF
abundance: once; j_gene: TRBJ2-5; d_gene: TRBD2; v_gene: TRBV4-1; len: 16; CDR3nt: TGCGCCAGCAGCCAAGATGGGGCGGGGGGGTGGGAGACCCAGTACTTC; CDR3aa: CASSQDGAGGWETQYF
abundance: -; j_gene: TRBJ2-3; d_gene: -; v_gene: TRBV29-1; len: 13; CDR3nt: TGCAGCGTTGAACGGGTTAGCACAGATACGCAGTATTTT; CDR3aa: CSVERVSTDTQYF
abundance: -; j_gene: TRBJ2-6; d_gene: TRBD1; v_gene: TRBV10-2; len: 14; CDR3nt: TGCGCCAGCCATGGGACAGGGAGGGCCAACGTCCTGACTTTC; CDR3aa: CASHGTGRANVLTF
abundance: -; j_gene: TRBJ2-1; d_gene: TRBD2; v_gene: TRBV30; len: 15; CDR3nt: TGTGCCCCGCCGTGGGGCGGGGGGTCCTACAATGAGCAGTTCTTC; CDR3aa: CAPPWGGGSYNEQFF
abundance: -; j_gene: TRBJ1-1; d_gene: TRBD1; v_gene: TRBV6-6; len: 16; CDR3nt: TGTGCCATTTCGCCCTTACCGGGACAGGGTGGCCCTGAAGCTTTCTTT; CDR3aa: CAISPLPGQGGPEAFF
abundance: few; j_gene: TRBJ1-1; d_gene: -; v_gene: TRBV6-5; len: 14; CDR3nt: TGTGCCAGCAGCGACGGACGGGGTAACACTGAAGCTTTCTTT; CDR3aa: CASSDGRGNTEAFF
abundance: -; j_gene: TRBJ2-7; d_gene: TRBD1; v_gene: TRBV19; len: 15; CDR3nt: TGTGCCAGTAGTATGGGACAGGGGAACCTCTACGAGCAGTACTTC; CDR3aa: CASSMGQGNLYEQYF
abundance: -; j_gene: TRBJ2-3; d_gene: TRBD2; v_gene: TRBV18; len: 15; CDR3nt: TGTGCCAGCTCACAGCCAGCGGGAGCCGGAGATACGCAGTATTTT; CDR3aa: CASSQPAGAGDTQYF
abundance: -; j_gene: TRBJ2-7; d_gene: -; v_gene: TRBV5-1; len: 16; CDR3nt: TGCGCCAGCAGCACCGTGGGCGCGGGCAGCGCAGGCGAGCAGTACTTC; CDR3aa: CASSTVGAGSAGEQYF
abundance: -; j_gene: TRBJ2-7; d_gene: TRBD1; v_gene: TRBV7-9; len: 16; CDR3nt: TGTGCCAGCAGCTCAACTACAGGGGTTTTCGTCTACGAGCAGTACTTC; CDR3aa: CASSSTTGVFVYEQYF
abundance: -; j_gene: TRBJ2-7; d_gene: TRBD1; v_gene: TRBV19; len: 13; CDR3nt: TGTGCCAGTAGCGGGACAGGGGCCTACGAGCAGTACTTC; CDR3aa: CASSGTGAYEQYF
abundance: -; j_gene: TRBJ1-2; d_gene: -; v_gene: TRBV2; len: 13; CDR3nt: TGTGCCAGCATTGAGGGGCAGATCTATGGCTACACCTTC; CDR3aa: CASIEGQIYGYTF
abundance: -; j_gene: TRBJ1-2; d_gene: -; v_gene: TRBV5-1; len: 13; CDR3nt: TGCGCCAGCAAAGGAGGTGCCCTCTATGGCTACACCTTC; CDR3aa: CASKGGALYGYTF
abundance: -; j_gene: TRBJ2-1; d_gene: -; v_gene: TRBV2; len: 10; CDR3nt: TGTGCCAGCGGAGGACCCCGATTATTCTTC; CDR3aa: CASGGPRLFF
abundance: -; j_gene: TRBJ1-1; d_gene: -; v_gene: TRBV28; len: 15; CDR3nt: TGTGCCAGCACCGCCCAGGAGGTGGTCGACACTGAAGCTTTCTTT; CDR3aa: CASTAQEVVDTEAFF
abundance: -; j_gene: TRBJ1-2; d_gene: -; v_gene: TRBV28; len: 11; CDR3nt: TGTGCCAGCAGCCCCTTGGGCCCTTCCTCCTTC; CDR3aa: CASSPLGPSSF
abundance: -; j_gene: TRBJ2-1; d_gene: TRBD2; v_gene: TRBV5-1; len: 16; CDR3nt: TGCGCCAGCAGCGGGGGGACTAGCGGGGGTTACAATGAGCAGTTCTTC; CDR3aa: CASSGGTSGGYNEQFF
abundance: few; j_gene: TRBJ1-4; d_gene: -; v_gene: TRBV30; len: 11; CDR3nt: TGTGCCTGGAGCCACTCCTTTGAACTGTTTTTT; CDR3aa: CAWSHSFELFF
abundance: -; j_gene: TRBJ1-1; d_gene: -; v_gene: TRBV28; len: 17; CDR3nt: TGTGCCAGCAGTTTAGGGGGAGGGGGTCTCATGAACACTGAAGCTTTCTTT; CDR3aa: CASSLGGGGLMNTEAFF
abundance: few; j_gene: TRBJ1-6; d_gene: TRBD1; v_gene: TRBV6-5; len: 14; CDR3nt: TGTGCCAGCAGGGGACAGGCTTATAATTCACCCCTCCACTTT; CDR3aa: CASRGQAYNSPLHF
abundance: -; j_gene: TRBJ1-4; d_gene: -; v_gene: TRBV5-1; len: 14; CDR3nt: TGCGCCAGCAGCTTGACCCACCAGGGTGAAAAACTGTTTTTT; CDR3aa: CASSLTHQGEKLFF
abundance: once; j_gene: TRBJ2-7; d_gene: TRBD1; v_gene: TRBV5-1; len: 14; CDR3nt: TGCGCCAGCAGCTTAGGGACAGGAAACTACGAGCAGTACTTC; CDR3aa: CASSLGTGNYEQYF
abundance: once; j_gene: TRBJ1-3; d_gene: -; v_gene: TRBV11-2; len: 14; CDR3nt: TGTGCCAGCAGCGGCAGGGTTTACGGAAACACCATATATTTT; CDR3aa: CASSGRVYGNTIYF
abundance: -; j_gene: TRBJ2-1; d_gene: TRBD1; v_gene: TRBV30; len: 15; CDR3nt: TGTGCCTGGAGTCGTGGACAGGGGGGAGAGGATGAGCAGTTCTTC; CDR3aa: CAWSRGQGGEDEQFF
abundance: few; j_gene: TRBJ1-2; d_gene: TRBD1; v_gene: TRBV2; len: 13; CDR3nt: TGTGCCAGACAGGGGGGCCTTAACTATGGCTACACCTTC; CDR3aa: CARQGGLNYGYTF
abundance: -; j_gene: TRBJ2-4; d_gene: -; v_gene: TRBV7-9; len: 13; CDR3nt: TGTGCCAGCAGCTTGGCGGAGGGGAACATTCAGTACTTC; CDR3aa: CASSLAEGNIQYF
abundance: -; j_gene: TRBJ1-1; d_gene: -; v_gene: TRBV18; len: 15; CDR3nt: TGTGCCAGCTCCCCGGGGGCGGGGGATTACACTGAAGCTTTCTTT; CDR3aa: CASSPGAGDYTEAFF
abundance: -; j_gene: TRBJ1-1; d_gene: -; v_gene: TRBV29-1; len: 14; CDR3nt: TGCAGCGTCGGGGGGGGGAAAGGGGACACTGAAGCTTTCTTT; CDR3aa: CSVGGGKGDTEAFF
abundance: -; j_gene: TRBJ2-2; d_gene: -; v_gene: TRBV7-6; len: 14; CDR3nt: TGTGCCAGCAGTAGTACGGGTGGCACCGGGGAGCTGTTTTTT; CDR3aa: CASSSTGGTGELFF
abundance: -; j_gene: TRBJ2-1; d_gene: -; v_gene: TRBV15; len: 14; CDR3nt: TGTGCCACCAGCCCCTCAAGGGGATTGGGGGAGCAGTTCTTC; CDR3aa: CATSPSRGLGEQFF
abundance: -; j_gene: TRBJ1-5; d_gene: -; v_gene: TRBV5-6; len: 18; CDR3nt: TGTGCCAGCAGCTATGGGGCAGACTCTCGTTATAGCAATCAGCCCCAGCATTTT; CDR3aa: CASSYGADSRYSNQPQHF
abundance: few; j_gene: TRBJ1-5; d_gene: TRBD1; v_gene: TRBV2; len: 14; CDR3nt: TGTGCCAGCTGGGAAGGACAGGGACATCAGCCCCAGCATTTT; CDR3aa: CASWEGQGHQPQHF
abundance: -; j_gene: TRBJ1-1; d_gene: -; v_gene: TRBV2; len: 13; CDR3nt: TGTGCCAGCAGTGACGAGGGCGACACTGAAGCTTTCTTT; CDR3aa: CASSDEGDTEAFF
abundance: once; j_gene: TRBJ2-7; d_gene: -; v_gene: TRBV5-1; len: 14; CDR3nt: TGCGCCAGCAGCTATTTAGTGGGGGCCGGCGAGCAGTACTTC; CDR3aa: CASSYLVGAGEQYF
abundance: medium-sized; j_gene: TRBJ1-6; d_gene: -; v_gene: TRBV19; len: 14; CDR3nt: TGTGCCAGTAGTTCCAAGGGGGGGAATTCACCCCTCCACTTT; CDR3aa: CASSSKGGNSPLHF
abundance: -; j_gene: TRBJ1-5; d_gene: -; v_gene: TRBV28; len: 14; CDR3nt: TGTGCCAGCAGTTTAGGACAGTCTAATCAGCCCCAGCATTTT; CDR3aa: CASSLGQSNQPQHF
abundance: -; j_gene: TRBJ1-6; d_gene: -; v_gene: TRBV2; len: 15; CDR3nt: TGTGCCAGCAGTCCGGACAGCTCCTATAATTCACCCCTCCACTTT; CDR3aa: CASSPDSSYNSPLHF
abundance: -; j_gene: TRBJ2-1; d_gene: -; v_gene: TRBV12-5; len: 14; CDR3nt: TGTGCTAGTGGTACCGGGGGAGCTTACAATGAGCAGTTCTTC; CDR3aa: CASGTGGAYNEQFF
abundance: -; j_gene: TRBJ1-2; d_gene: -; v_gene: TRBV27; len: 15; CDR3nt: TGTGCCAGCAGTTTATTGGCACAGGCTGACTATGGCTACACCTTC; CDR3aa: CASSLLAQADYGYTF
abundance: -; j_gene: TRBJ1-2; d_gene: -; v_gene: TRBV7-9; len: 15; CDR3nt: TGTGCCAGCAGCTTAGTAGTCGCTCAGGGCTATGGCTACACCTTC; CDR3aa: CASSLVVAQGYGYTF